The 22 T cell receptor beta chains given below trace back to one sample, sequenced in a study of early T cells in non-severe SARS-CoV-2 infection. TCRdb re-called the 5' RACE reads through MiXCR, storing one row per CDR3 protein. The sample has about 69,000 distinct CDR3 sequences, 4.6% seen once. The sample consisted of whole blood, taken at baseline. The receptor source for this set is an adult who was a healthcare worker with PCR-confirmed SARS-CoV-2 infection or an uninfected control (not recorded which). The donor label of this sample is uncertain.

This clonotype was detected many times. The chain recombines TRBV27 with TRBJ1-5; TRBD1 is a possible D gene (5 bases). Per the germline V gene, CDR1 is MNHEY and CDR2 is SMNVEV (reference sequence). Deletions cut 6 bases from V and 3 bases from J, with 12 bases between. This CDR3 comprises 14 residues. This CDR3 is CASSVSGTNQPQHF. CDR3 DNA: TGTGCCAGCAGCGTTTCGGGGACCAATCAGCCCCAGCATTTT.

This clonotype came up many times. V usage is TRBV7-6 and J usage is TRBJ2-1, with 14 nucleotides matching TRBD2. J lost 8 bases, V lost 3 bases, and 6 bases had no gene match. This CDR3 is 16 amino acids long. CDR1 and CDR2 (germline): SGHVS, FNYEAQ. CDR3 in amino acids: CASSFLGLAGGDEQFF. In nucleotides, the CDR3 is TGTGCCAGCAGCTTCTTAGGACTAGCGGGGGGCGATGAGCAGTTCTTC.

This clonotype was recorded at least ten times. The chain uses TRBV5-1 and TRBJ1-3, with D possibly TRBD1 on 5 matching bases. V lost 0 bases to trimming and J lost 2 bases, with 12 bases between them. Per germline, CDR1 SGHRS and CDR2 YFSETQ. The CDR3 has 16 amino acids. Here the CDR3 DNA reads TGCGCCAGCAGCTTGGCAGGGTCGAGCGCTGGAAACACCATATATTTT. It specifies CASSLAGSSAGNTIYF.

There are many counts of this clonotype. The chain couples TRBV6-5 to TRBJ1-6; D unclear. V was pared by 2 bases and J by 8 bases, with 7 bases between. The CDR3 totals 13 residues. Germline CDR1 reads MNHEY; CDR2 reads SVGAGI. The CDR3 is CASSYRFYSPLHF. The DNA for the CDR3 is TGTGCCAGCAGTTACCGCTTCTATTCACCCCTCCACTTT.

The sample holds many counts of this clonotype. The chain joins TRBV20-1 to TRBJ2-5; TRBD2 agrees at 12 bases. Germline V CDR1 and CDR2: DFQATT, SNEGSKA (reference sequence). V was pared by 6 bases and J by 3 bases, with 8 bases of the junction left unmatched. The CDR3 is 15 amino acids. This chain's CDR3 is CSAGLPSGGEETQYF. CDR3 nucleotides: TGCAGTGCCGGGCTCCCTAGCGGGGGGGAAGAGACCCAGTACTTC.

This chain connects TRBV28 to TRBJ1-4, with D possibly matching TRBD1 (6 bases). Germline CDR1 MDHEN, CDR2 SYDVKM. The V and J ends lost 8 bases and 3 bases respectively, with 19 bases between them. CDR3 size: 16 residues. This chain's CDR3 is CASRHRAPPANEKLFF. CDR3 sequence (DNA): TGTGCCAGCCGGCACAGGGCCCCCCCGGCTAATGAAAAACTGTTTTTT. The complete variable domain, with remaining parts taken from reference TRBV28 and TRBJ1-4, reads DVKVTQSSRYLVKRTGEKVFLECVQDMDHENMFWYRQDPGLGLRLIYFSYDVKMKEKGDIPEGYSVSREKKERFSLILESASTNQTSMYLCASRHRAPPANEKLFFGSGTQLSVL.

A few counts support this clonotype. J is TRBJ2-5 and V is TRBV19, with TRBD2 matching 9 bases. The J segment lost 1 base and the V segment lost 1 base, leaving 16 bases of the junction unmatched. CDR3 length: 20 amino acids. The germline V gene encodes CDR1 LNHDA and CDR2 SQIVND (reference sequence). The CDR3 protein is CASSIVERGDPGRLQETQYF. The CDR3 DNA sequence: TGTGCCAGTAGTATAGTCGAGCGGGGGGATCCGGGAAGGCTCCAAGAGACCCAGTACTTC.

The gene calls are TRBV30 and TRBJ2-3; perhaps TRBD1 as D (5 bases). Germline loops: CDR1 GTSNPN, CDR2 SVGIG (reference sequence). The ends were cut back, 2 bases at V and 0 bases at J, with 6 bases in the middle. This CDR3 has 13 residues. The CDR3 DNA follows: TGTGCCTGGAGTCAGGGTAGCACAGATACGCAGTATTTT. This gives the protein CAWSQGSTDTQYF.

This clonotype came up many times. The rearrangement joins TRBV6-5 to TRBJ2-7; 8 positions agree with TRBD1. Germline V gene sequence: CDR1 MNHEY, CDR2 SVGAGI. J gave up 3 bases and V 0 bases, and 4 bases lay outside the gene matches. The CDR3 is 15 amino acids. The CDR3 nucleotides are TGTGCCAGCAGTTACTCGCAGGGGGCTAGCTACGAGCAGTACTTC. This encodes CASSYSQGASYEQYF.

The genes are TRBV27 and TRBJ2-7, with TRBD2 matching over 10 bases. The J segment lost 0 bases and the V segment lost 6 bases, leaving 5 bases of the junction unmatched. Germline-derived CDR1 and CDR2 are MNHEY and SMNVEV (reference sequence). The CDR3 has 15 amino acids. The DNA of the CDR3 is TGTGCCAGCAGCCGTAGCGGGGGGAGCTCCTACGAGCAGTACTTC. Its translation is CASSRSGGSSYEQYF.

V usage is TRBV6-2 or TRBV6-3 and J usage is TRBJ2-5; TRBD1 matches at 9 bases. Germline V gives CDR1 MNHEY, CDR2 SVGEGT. After removal of 5 bases from V and 4 bases from J, the junction contained 11 bases not matched to a gene. The CDR3 covers 16 residues. Here the CDR3 DNA reads TGTGCCAGCAGTAGTCCGGGACAGGGAATTCGAGAGACCCAGTACTTC. Its translation: CASSSPGQGIRETQYF.

This clonotype was recorded a few times. The J gene is TRBJ1-2, the V gene TRBV27, with D maybe TRBD1 (6 bases). Germline V gene lookup returns CDR1 MNHEY and CDR2 SMNVEV (reference sequence). The CDR3 contains 10 residues. Trimming left V 10 bases short and J 7 bases short, with 10 bases between. CDR3 residues: CATRGGGYTF. In nucleotides, the CDR3 is TGTGCCACCCGAGGGGGTGGCTACACCTTC.

This clonotype has ten or more counts. The gene calls are TRBV11-2 and TRBJ1-6, with no clear D. V was shortened by 2 bases and J by 3 bases, with 5 bases between the two germline ends. Per the germline V gene, CDR1 is SGHAT and CDR2 is FQNNGV. The length of the CDR3 is 14 residues. This CDR3 reads CASSLLNYNSPLHF. The CDR3 DNA sequence: TGTGCCAGCAGCTTATTGAACTATAATTCACCCCTCCACTTT.

The table lists this clonotype with many counts. This chain connects TRBV20-1 to TRBJ1-1, with D maybe TRBD1 (6 bases). Germline lookup yields CDR1 DFQATT and CDR2 SNEGSKA (reference sequence). The V and J ends lost 7 bases and 1 base respectively, with 16 bases between them. The CDR3 consists of 14 residues. This CDR3 reads CSVHVLQGNTEAFF. The CDR3 bases are TGCAGTGTTCACGTGTTACAGGGGAACACTGAAGCTTTCTTT.

This clonotype has only a few counts. The rearrangement uses TRBV11-2 and TRBJ2-5; a weak D match, TRBD1 (5 bases). Germline V CDR1 and CDR2: SGHAT, FQNNGV. V was trimmed by 5 bases and J by 5 bases, leaving 15 bases between them. The CDR3 is 14 residues long. CDR3 in DNA: TGTGCCAGCAGCCCACAACAGGCGGTGGAGACCCAGTACTTC. Its translation is CASSPQQAVETQYF.

This clonotype appeared a few times. The chain has TRBV7-2 and TRBJ2-7, with 8 bases aligning to TRBD2. J was trimmed by 2 bases and V by 4 bases; bases with no gene match: 7. This CDR3 is built from 15 residues. Germline CDR1 is SGHTA and CDR2 is FQGNSA. CDR3 DNA: TGTGCCAGCAGCTCAACGGGGGGGAGCGCCTACGAGCAGTACTTC. Translating gives CASSSTGGSAYEQYF.

As regards this clonotype: This sequence may be a read error, since a much larger clone differs from it by one base. The chain has TRBV29-1 and TRBJ1-5; D is unclear. The ends were cut back, 8 bases at V and 1 base at J, with 15 bases in the middle. Germline CDR1 SQVTM, CDR2 ANQGSEA. The CDR3 is 14 amino acids. The CDR3 DNA is TGCAGCACCGCACTCAGTGGAAGCAATCAGCCCCAGCATTTT. This sequence encodes CSTALSGSNQPQHF. The full variable domain, in which reference TRBV29-1 and TRBJ1-5 provide the parts outside the CDR3, is SAVISQKPSRDICQRGTSLTIQCQVDSQVTMMFWYRQQPGQSLTLIATANQGSEATYESGFVIDKFPISRPNLTFSTLTVSNMSPEDSSIYLCSTALSGSNQPQHFGDGTRLSIL.

This chain connects TRBV2 to TRBJ2-1; perhaps TRBD2 as D (7 bases). The V gene's germline CDR1 is SNHLY and CDR2 FYNNEI. Trimming pared 7 bases from V and 9 bases from J, leaving 22 bases between. The CDR3 runs to 15 residues. CDR3 sequence (DNA): TGTGCCAGCACCGCGGGGGCGCTTCCTATTGTTGAGCAGTTCTTC. Protein sequence: CASTAGALPIVEQFF.

This clonotype was detected many times. This chain uses TRBV27 with TRBJ2-7; 10 bases fit TRBD1. Unmatched junction bases numbered 1, after V lost 5 bases and J lost 0 bases. Germline V lookup: CDR1 MNHEY, CDR2 SMNVEV (reference sequence). The CDR3 sequence is 14 residues long. CDR3 in amino acids: CASSRTGGSYEQYF. CDR3 coding DNA: TGTGCCAGCAGTCGGACAGGGGGCTCCTACGAGCAGTACTTC.

This clonotype was detected only a few times. The rearrangement joins TRBV12-5 to TRBJ2-2; D is perhaps TRBD2 (6 bases). Trimming cost V 8 bases and J 5 bases, with 27 bases left between them. The CDR3 consists of 18 residues. CDR1 and CDR2 (germline): LGHNT, FRNRAP. CDR3 bases: TGTGCTAGTATTTACGGGGCCGGAGGGGCACTAGCAACCGGGGAGCTGTTTTTT. This gives the protein CASIYGAGGALATGELFF.

This clonotype has ten or more counts. The V gene is TRBV12-3 or TRBV12-4, the J gene TRBJ1-2; 7 bases line up with TRBD1. The CDR3 length is 13 residues. V trimming: 6 bases; J trimming: 2 bases; junction bases outside the gene matches: 3. The DNA for the CDR3 is TGTGCCAGCAGGCCGACAGGGAACTATGGCTACACCTTC. Translated, it gives CASRPTGNYGYTF.

J is TRBJ2-7 and V is TRBV15, with a tentative D call TRBD1 (5 bases). Trimming pared 3 bases from V and 4 bases from J, leaving 13 bases between. Looked up from germline, CDR1 is LNHNV and CDR2 is YYDKDF (reference sequence). The CDR3 sequence is 14 residues long. CDR3 region: CATSRDLGVYEQYF. The CDR3 coding sequence is TGTGCCACCAGCAGGGACCTAGGGGTGTACGAGCAGTACTTC.